These 32 T cell receptor beta chains were sequenced from one sample in a study of high-grade serous ovarian cancer treatment subgroups. Sequenced by immunoSEQ multiplex PCR; TCRdb stores in-frame clones only, minus some. The table has more than 10,000 clones, 68% seen once. Tumor samples were obtained before definitive surgery or chemotherapy. Material: tumor tissue. These receptors were taken from a human donor with high-grade serous ovarian cancer.

The chain couples TRBV5-6 to TRBJ1-5; D gene uncertain. V was clipped by 4 bases and J by 6 bases, with 14 bases between them. The CDR3 contains 14 residues. In germline, CDR1 is SGHDT, CDR2 YYEEEE. The DNA for the CDR3 is TGTGCCAGCAGCCATACCCCTTCCGGTCAGCCCCAGCATTTT. Translating it yields CASSHTPSGQPQHF.

This clone is medium-sized (0.01 to 0.1%) in the sample. The chain employs TRBV6-5 and TRBJ2-1, with 9 nucleotides matching TRBD2. CDR3 length equals 15 residues. The germline gives CDR1 MNHEY, CDR2 SVGAGI. V shed 2 bases and J 3 bases; nucleotides not matched to a gene: 2. The CDR3 DNA follows: TGTGCCAGCAGTTACCATAGCGGGGGCTACAATGAGCAGTTCTTC. This gives the protein CASSYHSGGYNEQFF.

The V gene is TRBV25-1, the J gene TRBJ1-2, with D hard to call. Trimming removed 6 bases from V and 2 bases from J, with 13 bases in between. CDR3 size: 14 residues. Germline V gene lookup returns CDR1 MGHDK and CDR2 SYGVNS. The DNA of the CDR3 is TGTGCCAGCAGGGACTTCGGTAACAACTATGGCTACACCTTC. It encodes CASRDFGNNYGYTF.

This clone was seen just once. This chain links TRBV19 with TRBJ1-5; the D gene is possibly TRBD1 (5 bases). Germline V gene sequence: CDR1 LNHDA, CDR2 SQIVND (reference sequence). Deletions cut 0 bases from V and 2 bases from J, with 11 bases between. There are 16 residues in the CDR3. In DNA form, the CDR3 reads TGTGCCAGTAGTATAGATCTACAGGCGGGCAATCAGCCCCAGCATTTT. Amino acids: CASSIDLQAGNQPQHF. The entire variable domain, with the rest obtained from reference TRBV19 and TRBJ1-5, is as follows: DGGITQSPKYLFRKEGQNVTLSCEQNLNHDAMYWYRQDPGQGLRLIYYSQIVNDFQKGDIAEGYSVSREKKESFPLTVTSAQKNPTAFYLCASSIDLQAGNQPQHFGDGTRLSIL.

Notes on this clone: The same CDR3 arises from other DNA sequences in this sample as well. The chain joins TRBV7-2 to TRBJ1-1; a possible D gene is TRBD1 (6 bases). CDR1 and CDR2 (germline): SGHTA, FQGNSA. V shed 1 base and J shed 1 base, with 7 bases lying between them. The CDR3 sequence is 14 residues long. The CDR3 DNA is TGTGCCAGCAGCTTAGGGGGGCGGAACACTGAAGCTTTCTTT. Translated, it gives CASSLGGRNTEAFF.

The chain carries TRBV7-9 and TRBJ2-7; D may be TRBD1 (6 bases). The germline CDR1 and CDR2 sequences are SEHNR and FQNEAQ (reference sequence). The CDR3 contains 16 residues. Trimming pared 3 bases from V and 3 bases from J, leaving 18 bases between. The CDR3, as DNA: TGTGCCAGCAGCTTGAGGCATCCTCAGGGGCTCTACGAGCAGTACTTC. Amino acid sequence: CASSLRHPQGLYEQYF.

This clone was seen more than once but under ten times. The V gene is TRBV7-8, the J gene TRBJ2-7; TRBD1 or TRBD2 may be the D gene (6 bases each). Germline loops: CDR1 SGHVS, CDR2 FQNEAQ. The CDR3 has 14 amino acids. V shed 5 bases and J shed 3 bases, with 14 bases lying between them. The CDR3 coding sequence is TGTGCCAGCAGCCCACAGGAGGGGGTCTACGAGCAGTACTTC. This translates into CASSPQEGVYEQYF.

This sequence joins TRBV7-9 and TRBJ2-3, with TRBD1 as a possible D gene (5 bases). This CDR3 has 15 amino acids. Trimming left V 1 base short and J 0 bases short, with 8 bases between. The germline V gene has CDR1 SEHNR and CDR2 FQNEAQ (reference sequence). CDR3 sequence reads: CASSLGQGSTDTQYF. CDR3 DNA sequence: TGTGCCAGCAGCTTAGGCCAGGGAAGCACAGATACGCAGTATTTT. The variable domain in full, completed from reference TRBV7-9 and TRBJ2-3, reads DTGVSQNPRHKITKRGQNVTFRCDPISEHNRLYWYRQTLGQGPEFLTYFQNEAQLEKSRLLSDRFSAERPKGSFSTLEIQRTEQGDSAMYLCASSLGQGSTDTQYFGPGTRLTVL.

This clone turned up a few times. This chain joins TRBV30 and TRBJ1-1, with a weak D call TRBD1 (5 bases). V was shortened by 5 bases and J by 1 base, with 17 bases between the two germline ends. CDR3 length: 15 amino acids. Per the germline V gene, CDR1 is GTSNPN and CDR2 is SVGIG (reference sequence). CDR3 protein: CAWGGSQRGNTEAFF. CDR3 sequence (DNA): TGTGCCTGGGGAGGGAGCCAGAGGGGGAACACTGAAGCTTTCTTT.

The V call is TRBV7-6, the J call TRBJ2-2; D call uncertain. The V gene's germline CDR1 is SGHVS and CDR2 FNYEAQ. This CDR3 has 12 residues. V dropped 8 bases and J dropped 4 bases, with 8 bases sitting between them. The CDR3 DNA reads as TGTGCCAGCCGCGGACCCACCGGGGAGCTGTTTTTT. It translates to CASRGPTGELFF.

The chain combines TRBV4-2 with TRBJ1-3, with D unclear. V lost 4 bases and J lost 4, with 17 bases in between. The CDR3 consists of 16 residues. Germline CDR1 reads LGHNA; CDR2 reads YNFKEQ. CDR3 DNA sequence: TGTGCCAGCAGCCGCCTTTGGGCTGGGGAGGGAAACACCATATATTTT. Its translation is CASSRLWAGEGNTIYF.

The chain combines TRBV7-8 with TRBJ1-1; TRBD1 matches at 9 bases. J gave up 3 bases and V 1 base, and 3 bases lay outside the gene matches. Per germline, CDR1 SGHVS and CDR2 FQNEAQ. The CDR3 is 15 amino acids. CDR3 nucleotide sequence: TGTGCCAGCAGCTTAGAGGACAGGGGCTACACTGAAGCTTTCTTT. Its protein is CASSLEDRGYTEAFF.

The chain recombines TRBV6-5 with TRBJ2-7; 9 nucleotides line up with TRBD2. CDR3 size: 14 residues. Per the germline V gene, CDR1 is MNHEY and CDR2 is SVGAGI. Germline trimming cut 5 bases from V and 6 bases from J; bases unmatched to any gene: 8. The CDR3 loop is CASSGAGGSREQYF. CDR3 coding DNA: TGTGCCAGCAGTGGGGCGGGAGGGTCTCGCGAGCAGTACTTC.

By share, this clone ranks as medium-sized. This chain uses TRBV7-2 with TRBJ2-7; 11 bases are shared with TRBD1. The germline gives CDR1 SGHTA, CDR2 FQGNSA. J lost 5 bases, V lost 2 bases, and 5 bases had no gene match. The CDR3 is 15 residues long. CDR3 in amino acids: CASSLLGTGGNEQYF. Here the CDR3 DNA reads TGTGCCAGCAGCTTATTGGGGACAGGGGGAAACGAGCAGTACTTC.

CDR3 in amino acids: CASSPPAALAGLTGELFF. For the CDR3, the DNA is TGTGCCAGCAGTCCCCCCGCGGCCCTAGCGGGACTCACCGGGGAGCTGTTTTTT. This rearrangement joins TRBV27 to TRBJ2-2, with TRBD2 matching 9 bases. Germline V gene lookup returns CDR1 MNHEY and CDR2 SMNVEV (reference sequence). The CDR3 is 18 amino acids. The J segment lost 4 bases and the V segment lost 5 bases, leaving 14 bases of the junction unmatched.

This clone came up a few times. The gene calls are TRBV14 and TRBJ1-2; possibly TRBD1 for D (6 bases). CDR3 size: 14 residues. Trimming cost V 1 base and J 8 bases, with 14 bases left between them. Looked up from germline, CDR1 is SGHDN and CDR2 is FVKESK. This chain's CDR3 is CASSQAIQGSGYTF. Written as DNA, the CDR3 is TGTGCCAGCAGCCAAGCCATCCAGGGGAGCGGCTACACCTTC.

The rearrangement uses TRBV4-1 and TRBJ2-3, with D unresolved. The CDR3 totals 13 residues. Germline V CDR1 and CDR2: MGHRA, YSYEKL. Deletions cut 0 bases from V and 5 bases from J, with 6 bases between. DNA for the CDR3: TGCGCCAGCAGCCAAGACAAAGGAGATACGCAGTATTTT. Translating it yields CASSQDKGDTQYF.

The chain has TRBV7-2 and TRBJ2-2; 8 positions agree with TRBD2. The CDR3 totals 16 residues. Unmatched junction bases numbered 9, after V lost 5 bases and J lost 4 bases. CDR1 SGHTA and CDR2 FQGNSA come from the germline V gene. DNA for the CDR3: TGTGCCAGCAGCCCCTGGACTAGCTCCGGCACCGGGGAGCTGTTTTTT. Translated, it gives CASSPWTSSGTGELFF.

The rearrangement links TRBV7-2 to TRBJ2-1; D remains unclear. The CDR3 has 12 residues. Deletions cut 3 bases from V and 7 bases from J, with 7 bases between. Germline V gene lookup returns CDR1 SGHTA and CDR2 FQGNSA. CDR3 region: CASSFGRNEQFF. DNA for the CDR3: TGTGCCAGCAGCTTTGGTCGAAATGAGCAGTTCTTC.

This clone was recorded only once. The chain joins TRBV27 to TRBJ2-5; the match to TRBD1 covers 10 bases. The CDR3 sequence is 14 residues long. J was trimmed by 5 bases and V by 5 bases; bases with no gene match: 5. Germline values: CDR1 MNHEY, CDR2 SMNVEV (reference sequence). The CDR3 nucleotides read TGTGCCAGCAGTCCCAAGGACAGGGGGGAGACCCAGTACTTC. It encodes CASSPKDRGETQYF.

The chain combines TRBV28 with TRBJ1-2, with D maybe TRBD1 (5 bases). CDR1 is MDHEN, CDR2 SYDVKM, per germline. The CDR3 loop spans 15 amino acids. V lost 2 bases, J lost 0 bases, and 10 bases lay in between. The CDR3 nucleotides are TGTGCCAGCAGTTTAGGACACGAAGCTAACTATGGCTACACCTTC. This codes for CASSLGHEANYGYTF.

CDR3 DNA sequence: TGTGCCAGCAGTCTTAGGACAGGCGGCTATGGCTACACCTTC. Translating it yields CASSLRTGGYGYTF. The rearrangement uses TRBV27 and TRBJ1-2, with 7 bases lining up with TRBD1. V dropped 5 bases and J dropped 4; count of bases not matched to a gene: 7. Germline V gene lookup returns CDR1 MNHEY and CDR2 SMNVEV (reference sequence). The CDR3 contains 14 residues.

The rearrangement joins TRBV9 to TRBJ1-2, with 8 bases that match TRBD1. V shed 4 bases, J shed 11 bases, and the junction held 10 bases outside the gene matches. Germline lookup yields CDR1 SGDLS and CDR2 YYNGEE. CDR3 length: 13 residues. CDR3 bases: TGTGCCAGCAGCCCAGGGGGCAGCCTTGGGTACACCTTC. Protein sequence: CASSPGGSLGYTF.

V and J are TRBV11-3 and TRBJ1-2; D is undetermined. The ends were cut back, 4 bases at V and 0 bases at J, with 15 bases in the middle. This CDR3 has 16 amino acids. In germline, CDR1 is SGHNT, CDR2 YENEEA. CDR3 protein: CASSSGDGAPNYGYTF. The CDR3 DNA is TGTGCCAGCAGCTCCGGAGACGGAGCCCCTAACTATGGCTACACCTTC.

The chain is built from TRBV2 and TRBJ2-5, with D possibly being TRBD2 (6 bases). The CDR3 runs to 12 residues. Germline values: CDR1 SNHLY, CDR2 FYNNEI. V dropped 7 bases and J dropped 5 bases, with 11 bases sitting between them. CDR3 sequence (DNA): TGTGCCAGCACGGAGGGACGCGAGACCCAGTACTTC. Its protein is CASTEGRETQYF.

The genes are TRBV7-8 and TRBJ2-7; TRBD1 matches at 9 bases. The CDR3 has 15 amino acids. Trimming cost V 7 bases and J 5 bases; bases outside gene matches: 12. Germline V gives CDR1 SGHVS, CDR2 FQNEAQ. Written as DNA, the CDR3 is TGTGCCAGCACGAGCGCCGGGACAGGGTTACACGAGCAGTACTTC. This sequence encodes CASTSAGTGLHEQYF.

V gene TRBV18 combines with J gene TRBJ2-2; 7 bases fit TRBD1. CDR1 is KGHSH and CDR2 is LQKENI in the germline V gene. V trimming: 3 bases; J trimming: 6 bases; junction bases outside the gene matches: 16. This CDR3 spans 18 amino acids. CDR3 coding DNA: TGTGCCAGCTCACCCAGCGTCCTAGGGGGCGCAATCCCCGGGGAGCTGTTTTTT. This encodes CASSPSVLGGAIPGELFF.

This clone is medium-sized. The J gene is TRBJ1-5, the V gene TRBV19; 7 bases map to TRBD1. This CDR3 is 14 amino acids long. In germline, CDR1 is LNHDA, CDR2 SQIVND (reference sequence). The V and J ends lost 6 bases and 7 bases, in that order; junction bases with no gene match: 9. The CDR3 is CASSVRGGWQPQHF. Written as DNA, the CDR3 is TGTGCCAGTAGCGTAAGAGGGGGCTGGCAGCCCCAGCATTTT.

A few counts support this clone. The CDR3 reads CSATEQGGNTEAFF. The CDR3 nucleotides are TGCAGCGCTACTGAACAGGGGGGGAACACTGAAGCTTTCTTT. This chain links TRBV29-1 with TRBJ1-1; 8 nucleotides line up with TRBD1. Germline loops: CDR1 SQVTM, CDR2 ANQGSEA. The CDR3 is made up of 14 amino acids. Germline trimming cut 7 bases from V and 1 base from J; bases unmatched to any gene: 8. Together with reference TRBV29-1 and TRBJ1-1, the CDR3 gives the full variable domain: SAVISQKPSRDICQRGTSLTIQCQVDSQVTMMFWYRQQPGQSLTLIATANQGSEATYESGFVIDKFPISRPNLTFSTLTVSNMSPEDSSIYLCSATEQGGNTEAFFGQGTRLTVV.

This clone turned up a few times. The rearrangement joins TRBV7-9 to TRBJ1-1; TRBD1 matches at 11 bases. Trimming took 5 bases from V and 7 from J; bases not matched to a gene: 12. The CDR3 covers 16 residues. Germline CDR1 SEHNR, CDR2 FQNEAQ (reference sequence). The CDR3 protein is CASSQRDRGSRGEAFF. In DNA, the CDR3 is TGTGCCAGCAGCCAAAGGGACAGGGGGTCCCGGGGTGAAGCTTTCTTT.

This clone was detected a few times. V usage is TRBV7-2 and J usage is TRBJ2-1; perhaps D is TRBD1 or TRBD2 (5 bases each). Germline values: CDR1 SGHTA, CDR2 FQGNSA. CDR3 size: 16 residues. V lost 5 bases, J lost 3 bases, and 17 bases lay in between. The CDR3: CASSPPGSLIYNEQFF. Here the CDR3 DNA reads TGTGCCAGCAGCCCGCCAGGGAGCCTAATCTACAATGAGCAGTTCTTC.

This chain connects TRBV5-4 to TRBJ2-2; 9 bases agree with TRBD2. This CDR3 has 15 amino acids. J was trimmed by 6 bases and V by 5 bases; bases with no gene match: 8. Germline V CDR1 and CDR2: SGHNT, YYREEE (reference sequence). DNA of the CDR3: TGTGCCAGCAGTTCCGGGACTAGCCCAGCCGGGGAGCTGTTTTTT. This codes for CASSSGTSPAGELFF.